Here is one T cell receptor beta chain with its context. This sample was taken from a study of T cells after yellow fever vaccination. Per germline, CDR1 MGHRA and CDR2 YSYEKL. This CDR3 has 13 amino acids. The V gene lost 3 bases and the J gene lost 5 bases, with 9 bases spanning the gap. TCRdb reprocessed the 5' RACE reads via MiXCR and lists one record per CDR3 protein. Of fewer than 450,000 distinct CDR3 sequences listed, 8% to 9.5% are singletons. The clonotype originates from a man younger than 35 who received the YFV17D yellow fever vaccine. The sequences come from PBMCs, collected 45 days after the first yellow fever vaccination. V and J are TRBV4-1 and TRBJ2-3; D ambiguous. Here the CDR3 reads CASSHPSGDTQYF. The CDR3 nucleotides are TGCGCCAGCAGCCACCCGTCCGGAGATACGCAGTATTTT.